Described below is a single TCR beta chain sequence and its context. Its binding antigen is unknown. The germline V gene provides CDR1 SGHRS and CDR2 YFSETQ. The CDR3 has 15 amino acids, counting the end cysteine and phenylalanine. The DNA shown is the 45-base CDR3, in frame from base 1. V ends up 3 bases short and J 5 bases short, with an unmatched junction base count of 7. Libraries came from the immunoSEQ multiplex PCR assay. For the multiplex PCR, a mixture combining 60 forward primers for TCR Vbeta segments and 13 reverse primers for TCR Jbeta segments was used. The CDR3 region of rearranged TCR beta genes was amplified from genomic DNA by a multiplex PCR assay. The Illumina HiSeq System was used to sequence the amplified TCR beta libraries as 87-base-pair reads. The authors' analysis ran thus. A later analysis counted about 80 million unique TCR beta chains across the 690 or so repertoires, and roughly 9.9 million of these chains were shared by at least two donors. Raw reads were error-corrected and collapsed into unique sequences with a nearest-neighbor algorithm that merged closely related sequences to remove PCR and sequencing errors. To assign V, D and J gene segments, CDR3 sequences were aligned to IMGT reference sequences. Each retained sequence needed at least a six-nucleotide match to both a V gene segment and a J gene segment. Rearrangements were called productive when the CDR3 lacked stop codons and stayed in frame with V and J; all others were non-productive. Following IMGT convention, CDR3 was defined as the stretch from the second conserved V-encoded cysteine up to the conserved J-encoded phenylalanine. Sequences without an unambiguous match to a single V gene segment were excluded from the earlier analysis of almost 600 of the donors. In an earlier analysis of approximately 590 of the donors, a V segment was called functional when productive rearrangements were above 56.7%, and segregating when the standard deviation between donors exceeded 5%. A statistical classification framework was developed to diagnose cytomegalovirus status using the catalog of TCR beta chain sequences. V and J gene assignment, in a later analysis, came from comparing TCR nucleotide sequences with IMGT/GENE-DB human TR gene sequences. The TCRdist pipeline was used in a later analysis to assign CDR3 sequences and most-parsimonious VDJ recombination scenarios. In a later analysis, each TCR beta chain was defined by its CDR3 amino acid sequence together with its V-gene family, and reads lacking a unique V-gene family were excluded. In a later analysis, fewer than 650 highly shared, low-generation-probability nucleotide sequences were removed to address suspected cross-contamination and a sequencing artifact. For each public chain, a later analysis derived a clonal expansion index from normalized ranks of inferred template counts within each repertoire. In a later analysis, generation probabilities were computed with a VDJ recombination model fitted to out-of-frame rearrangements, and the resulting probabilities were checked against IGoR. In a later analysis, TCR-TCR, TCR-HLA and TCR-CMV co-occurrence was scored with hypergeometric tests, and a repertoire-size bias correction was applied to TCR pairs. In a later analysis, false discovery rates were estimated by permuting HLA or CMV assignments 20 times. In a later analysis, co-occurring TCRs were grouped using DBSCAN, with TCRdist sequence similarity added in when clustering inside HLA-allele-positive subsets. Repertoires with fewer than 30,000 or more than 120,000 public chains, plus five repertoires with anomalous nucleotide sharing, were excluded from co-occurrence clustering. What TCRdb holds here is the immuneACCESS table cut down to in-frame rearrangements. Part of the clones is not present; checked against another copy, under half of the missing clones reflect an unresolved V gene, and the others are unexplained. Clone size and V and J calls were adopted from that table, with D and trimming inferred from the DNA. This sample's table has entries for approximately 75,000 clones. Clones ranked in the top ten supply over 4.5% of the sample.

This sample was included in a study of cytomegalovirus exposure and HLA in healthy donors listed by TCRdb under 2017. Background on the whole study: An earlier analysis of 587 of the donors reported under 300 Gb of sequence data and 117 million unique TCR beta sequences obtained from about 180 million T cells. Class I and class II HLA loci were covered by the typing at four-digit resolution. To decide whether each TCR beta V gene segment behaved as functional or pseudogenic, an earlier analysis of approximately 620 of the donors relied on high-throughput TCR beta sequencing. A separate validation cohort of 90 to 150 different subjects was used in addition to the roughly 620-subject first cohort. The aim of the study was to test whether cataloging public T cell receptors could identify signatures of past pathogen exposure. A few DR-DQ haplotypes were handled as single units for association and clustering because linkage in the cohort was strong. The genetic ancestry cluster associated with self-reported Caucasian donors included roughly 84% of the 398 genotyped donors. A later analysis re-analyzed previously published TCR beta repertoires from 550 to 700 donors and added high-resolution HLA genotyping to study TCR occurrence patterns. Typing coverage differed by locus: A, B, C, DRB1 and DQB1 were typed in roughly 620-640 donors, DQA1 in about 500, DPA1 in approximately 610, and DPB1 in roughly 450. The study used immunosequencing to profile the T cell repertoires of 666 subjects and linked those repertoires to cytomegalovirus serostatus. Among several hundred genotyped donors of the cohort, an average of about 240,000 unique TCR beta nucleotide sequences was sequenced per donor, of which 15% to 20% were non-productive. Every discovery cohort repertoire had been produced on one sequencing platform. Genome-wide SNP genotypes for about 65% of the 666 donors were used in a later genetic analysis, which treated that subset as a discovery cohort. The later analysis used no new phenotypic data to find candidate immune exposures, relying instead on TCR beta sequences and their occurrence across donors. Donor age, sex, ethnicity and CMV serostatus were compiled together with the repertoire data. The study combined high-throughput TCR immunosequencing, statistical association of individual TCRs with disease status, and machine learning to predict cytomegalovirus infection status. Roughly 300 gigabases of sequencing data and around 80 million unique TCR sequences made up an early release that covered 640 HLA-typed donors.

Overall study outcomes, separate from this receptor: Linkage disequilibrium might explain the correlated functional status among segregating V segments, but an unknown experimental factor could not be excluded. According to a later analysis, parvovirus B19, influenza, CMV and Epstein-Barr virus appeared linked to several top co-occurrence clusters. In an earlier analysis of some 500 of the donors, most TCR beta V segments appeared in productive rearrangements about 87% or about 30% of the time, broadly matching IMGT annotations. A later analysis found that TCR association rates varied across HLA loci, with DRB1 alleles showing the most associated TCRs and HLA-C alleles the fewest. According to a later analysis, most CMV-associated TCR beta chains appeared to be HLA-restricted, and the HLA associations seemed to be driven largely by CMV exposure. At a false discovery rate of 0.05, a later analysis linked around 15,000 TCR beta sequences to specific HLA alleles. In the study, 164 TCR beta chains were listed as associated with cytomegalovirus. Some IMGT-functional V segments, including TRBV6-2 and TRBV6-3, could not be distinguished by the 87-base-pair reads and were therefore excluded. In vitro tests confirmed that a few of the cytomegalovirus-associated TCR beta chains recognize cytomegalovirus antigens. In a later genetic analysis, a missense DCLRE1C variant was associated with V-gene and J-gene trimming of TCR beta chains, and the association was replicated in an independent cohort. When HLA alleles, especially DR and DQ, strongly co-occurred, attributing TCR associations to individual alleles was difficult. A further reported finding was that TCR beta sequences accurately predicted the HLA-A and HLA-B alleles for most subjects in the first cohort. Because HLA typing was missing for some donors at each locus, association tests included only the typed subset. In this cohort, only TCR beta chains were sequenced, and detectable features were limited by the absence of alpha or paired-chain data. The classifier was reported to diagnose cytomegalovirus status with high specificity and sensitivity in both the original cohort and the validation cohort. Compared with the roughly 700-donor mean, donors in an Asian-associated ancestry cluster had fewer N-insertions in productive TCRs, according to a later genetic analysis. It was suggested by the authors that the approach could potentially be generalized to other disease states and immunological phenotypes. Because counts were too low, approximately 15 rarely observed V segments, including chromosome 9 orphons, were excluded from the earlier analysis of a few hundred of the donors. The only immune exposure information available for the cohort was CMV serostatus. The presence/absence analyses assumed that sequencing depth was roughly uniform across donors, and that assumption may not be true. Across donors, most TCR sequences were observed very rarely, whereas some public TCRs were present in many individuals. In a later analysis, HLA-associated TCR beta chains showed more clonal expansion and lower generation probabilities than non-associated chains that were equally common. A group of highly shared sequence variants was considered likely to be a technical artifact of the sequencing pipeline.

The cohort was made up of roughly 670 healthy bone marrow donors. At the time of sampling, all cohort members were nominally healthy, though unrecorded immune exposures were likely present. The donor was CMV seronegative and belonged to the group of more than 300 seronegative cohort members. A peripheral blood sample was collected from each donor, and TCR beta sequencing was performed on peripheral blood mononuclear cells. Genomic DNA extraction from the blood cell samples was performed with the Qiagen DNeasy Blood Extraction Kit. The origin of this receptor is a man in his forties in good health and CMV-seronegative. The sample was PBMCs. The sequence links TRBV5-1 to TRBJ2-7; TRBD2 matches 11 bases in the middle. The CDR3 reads CASSSLAGGGDEQYF. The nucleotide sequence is TGCGCCAGCAGCTCCCTAGCGGGAGGCGGCGACGAGCAGTACTTC. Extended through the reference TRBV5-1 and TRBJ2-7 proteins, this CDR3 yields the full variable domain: KAGVTQTPRYLIKTRGQQVTLSCSPISGHRSVSWYQQTPGQGLQFLFEYFSETQRNKGNFPGRFSGRQFSNSRSEMNVSTLELGDSALYLCASSSLAGGGDEQYFGPGTRLTVT.